The rows below give T cell receptor beta chains drawn from one sample of a study of identical twins. TCRdb reprocessed the 5' RACE reads via MiXCR and lists one record per CDR3 protein. The table lists nearly 650,000 distinct CDR3 sequences, just over 7% of them singletons. In addition, the sample was reused for a study of yellow fever vaccine responses in identical twins.

Material for sequencing was PBMCs. Receptors were obtained from a woman under 30 in good health. Each CDR3 is given with its conserved first and last residue. The D gene is left open where the match is weak. Rows give clone size only sometimes, using once, few, many, or a class for an expanded clone.

V	D	size	J	DNA	CDR3
TRBV7-8	TRBD2	many	TRBJ2-7	TGTGCCAGCAGCTTGTGGCCTAGCGGGAGGGCTAGTTCCTACGAGCAGTACTTC	CASSLWPSGRASSYEQYF
TRBV3-1	.	many	TRBJ1-6	TGTGCCAGCAGCCAAGGACTAGTGGGACCCTCGGGGAATTCACCCCTCCACTTT	CASSQGLVGPSGNSPLHF
TRBV10-2	.	many	TRBJ2-5	TGCGCCAGCAGTACACAGGGTAGCGGTGAGACCCAGTACTTC	CASSTQGSGETQYF
TRBV7-9	.	few	TRBJ1-4	TGTGCCAGCAGCAGTGCCGGGACCGTTAATGAAAAACTGTTTTTT	CASSSAGTVNEKLFF
TRBV11-2	TRBD2	few	TRBJ2-1	TGTGCCAGCAGATTAGTGGGAGCGGGAGCCGGGGTCAATGAGCAGTTCTTC	CASRLVGAGAGVNEQFF
TRBV12-3/TRBV12-4	TRBD2	.	TRBJ2-7	TGTGCCAGCAGCCTTCGGACTAGCGGTTACTACGAGCAGTACTTC	CASSLRTSGYYEQYF
TRBV20-1	.	many	TRBJ2-2	TGCAGTGCTAGAGGCGATAGGGACACCGGGGAGCTGTTTTTT	CSARGDRDTGELFF
TRBV5-1	.	few	TRBJ2-3	TGCGCCAGCAGCTGGGGAGGTGGGGGGCCTCATGATACGCAGTATTTT	CASSWGGGGPHDTQYF
TRBV28	TRBD2	few	TRBJ2-1	TGTGCCAGCAATCGGGACTACTACAATGAGCAGTTCTTC	CASNRDYYNEQFF
TRBV20-1	TRBD2	.	TRBJ2-1	TGCAGTGCTACGACTAGCGGGGCCTCCTACAATGAGCAGTTCTTC	CSATTSGASYNEQFF
TRBV7-6	.	few	TRBJ2-3	TGTGCCAGCAGCGTCCAAGGGGGGCTCACAGATACGCAGTATTTT	CASSVQGGLTDTQYF
TRBV5-6	.	.	TRBJ2-2	TGTGCCATCGGTACAGGGGAGGTCCCCTGGGAGCTGTTTTTT	CAIGTGEVPWELFF
TRBV12-3/TRBV12-4	.	many	TRBJ1-1	TGTGCCAGCAGTTCCGGGATGTTGAACACTGAAGCTTTCTTT	CASSSGMLNTEAFF
TRBV7-9	TRBD1	.	TRBJ2-5	TGTGCCAGCAGCCAGGGGGCCTGGGAGACCCAGTACTTC	CASSQGAWETQYF
TRBV20-1	TRBD2	many	TRBJ2-3	TGCAGTGCCGGGGAGGGTCAAGATACGCAGTATTTT	CSAGEGQDTQYF
TRBV7-8	TRBD2	many	TRBJ2-1	TGTGCCAGCAGCTTATTTTCTAGGGGACTAATGGAGACTAATGAGCAGTTCTTC	CASSLFSRGLMETNEQFF
TRBV2	.	many	TRBJ2-7	TGTGCCAGCAGGTTGGGGGTAAGCGAGCAGTACTTC	CASRLGVSEQYF
TRBV5-1	.	many	TRBJ2-3	TGCGCCAGCAGCCACCGGTCGGGAAGCGGCACAGATACGCAGTATTTT	CASSHRSGSGTDTQYF
TRBV6-6	.	.	TRBJ1-2	TGTGCCAGCAGCCAACAAGTAGACTATGGCTACACCTTC	CASSQQVDYGYTF
TRBV20-1	.	many	TRBJ2-3	TGCAGTGCTAGAGATCTCAGGGAGTCGAAGTCGGGCACAGATACGCAGTATTTT	CSARDLRESKSGTDTQYF
TRBV10-3	TRBD1	many	TRBJ2-1	TGTGCCATCCGGGACCGGGACAGGGACAATGAGCAGTTCTTC	CAIRDRDRDNEQFF
TRBV6-5	TRBD2	many	TRBJ2-1	TGTGCCAGCAGTTACACCCTCCACTCGACTAGCGGGAACAATGAGCAGTTCTTC	CASSYTLHSTSGNNEQFF
TRBV5-1	TRBD2	many	TRBJ2-5	TGCGCCAGCAGCCCCTGGACTAGCGGGGGTATAAAGACCCAGTACTTC	CASSPWTSGGIKTQYF
TRBV20-1	TRBD2	few	TRBJ2-1	TGCAGTGCTAGAGCTGGGACTAGCGGAGGGGGAGGGGAGCAGTTCTTC	CSARAGTSGGGGEQFF
TRBV7-9	.	few	TRBJ1-2	TGTGCCAGCAGCTTTTCGGGGTTCATTGATGGCTACACCTTC	CASSFSGFIDGYTF
TRBV10-3	.	many	TRBJ2-4	TGTGCCATCAGTGATTTGAACTATACAGCCAAAAACATTCAGTACTTC	CAISDLNYTAKNIQYF
TRBV7-9	.	.	TRBJ2-3	TGTGCCAGCAGCCCCGCATCGGGACCCATGAGAGATACGCAGTGTTTT	CASSPASGPMRDTQCF
TRBV9	.	few	TRBJ2-3	TGTGCCAGCAGCGCCAAGGGTTTCTTCACAGATACGCAGTATTTT	CASSAKGFFTDTQYF
TRBV3-1	.	many	TRBJ1-3	TGTGCCAGCCCAGCCACCGCCGTCGGTGGGTTAAGGGATTTT	CASPATAVGGLRDF
TRBV20-1	.	many	TRBJ1-6	TGCAGTGCTAGAGATCCGGAGGGCCTTCCGTCACCCCTCCACTTT	CSARDPEGLPSPLHF
TRBV7-9	.	few	TRBJ2-3	TGTGCCAGCAGCTCCCTTTTCAGTAGGAATACGCAGTATTTT	CASSSLFSRNTQYF
TRBV9	.	few	TRBJ1-5	TGTGCCAGCAGCACCACTGACAGGTTCGGTCAGCCCCAGCATTTT	CASSTTDRFGQPQHF
TRBV6-1	.	few	TRBJ2-1	TGTGCCAGCAGGCGGGGCAATTACAATGAGCAGTTCTTC	CASRRGNYNEQFF
TRBV24-1	.	.	TRBJ2-5	TGTGCCGCCAGTGATCCCGGGGGCGCAGAGACCCAGTACTTC	CAASDPGGAETQYF
TRBV6-5	TRBD2	few	TRBJ2-1	TGTGCCAGCAGTTACTCGGTCGGGGGGGCCTGGAATGAGCAGTTCTTC	CASSYSVGGAWNEQFF
TRBV19	TRBD2	few	TRBJ2-5	TGTGCCAGTAGTTCACGGACTAGCGGAGGACAAGAGACCCAGTACTTC	CASSSRTSGGQETQYF
TRBV20-1	TRBD1	many	TRBJ2-3	TGCAGTGCTAGTGGGGACAGGATCGTTGCAGATACGCAGTATTTT	CSASGDRIVADTQYF
TRBV9	.	many	TRBJ1-1	TGTGCCAGCACCGTAGGGGGGGGAGGCACTGAAGCTTTCTTT	CASTVGGGGTEAFF
TRBV24-1	.	.	TRBJ2-7	TGTGCCACCAGTGATTGGGGGGTCGAGCAGTACTTC	CATSDWGVEQYF
TRBV10-3	.	.	TRBJ2-2	TGTGCCATCAGTGACAGGCCCGGGGAGCTGTTTTTT	CAISDRPGELFF
TRBV5-1	.	.	TRBJ2-1	TGCGCCAGCAGCTTCGCGGCGGGAGCAGGGGATGAGCAGTTCTTC	CASSFAAGAGDEQFF
TRBV15	.	.	TRBJ2-5	TGTGCCACCAGCAGAGATGGGGCGGGGAACAGCCAAGAGACCCAGTACTTC	CATSRDGAGNSQETQYF
TRBV28	TRBD2	few	TRBJ2-7	TGTGCCAGCAGACTTAGCGGGGTTACCTACGAGCAGTACTTC	CASRLSGVTYEQYF
TRBV29-1	TRBD1	.	TRBJ2-1	TGCAGCGTTGCCCAGGGGGCGTATGAGCAGTTCTTC	CSVAQGAYEQFF